A single sample is the source of the 14 T cell receptor beta chains below, sequenced in a study of T-cell memory formation after mild COVID-19. Each CDR3 protein is one row after TCRdb ran MiXCR on the 5' RACE reads. Found here are 150,000 or so distinct CDR3 sequences, 11% of them singletons; the top ten hold less than 4%. The sequencing sample was made of PBMCs or a T cell subset sorted from them (not recorded which). All receptors derive from a man younger than 35 who had mild COVID-19 (a few samples of this study predate the infection). Cell type and time point are not known.

The V gene is TRBV20-1, the J gene TRBJ2-2; D call uncertain. The germline V gene encodes CDR1 DFQATT and CDR2 SNEGSKA (reference sequence). Trimming took off 3 bases at V and 0 bases at J, with 8 bases between the two ends. This CDR3 region has 14 residues. The CDR3 here is CSARVGTNTGELFF. Here the CDR3 DNA reads TGCAGTGCTAGGGTGGGGACGAACACCGGGGAGCTGTTTTTT.

This clonotype was seen repeatedly, ten times or more. The rearrangement joins TRBV20-1 to TRBJ1-2; TRBD1 matches at 9 bases. The CDR3 contains 13 residues. Germline CDR1 DFQATT, CDR2 SNEGSKA (reference sequence). Germline trimming cut 6 bases from V and 5 bases from J; bases unmatched to any gene: 7. The CDR3 spells CSASPGQGYGYTF. The DNA for the CDR3 is TGCAGTGCCTCTCCGGGACAGGGTTATGGCTACACCTTC.

This clonotype has only a few counts. This chain connects TRBV12-3 or TRBV12-4 to TRBJ1-4, with 10 bases aligning to TRBD1. The ends lost 4 bases at V and 7 bases at J; junction bases unmatched: 6. This CDR3 is built from 15 residues. CDR3 sequence (DNA): TGTGCCAGCAGTTCGGACAGGGGGTCGAGTGAAAAACTGTTTTTT. It yields the protein CASSSDRGSSEKLFF.

At least ten counts were recorded for this clonotype. The chain couples TRBV18 to TRBJ1-1; TRBD1 might be the D (5 bases). The CDR3 totals 15 residues. From germline, CDR1 is KGHSH and CDR2 LQKENI. Trimming stripped 1 base from V and 3 bases from J, with 12 bases between. CDR3 in DNA: TGTGCCAGCTCACCACAAGGGGAACCCCACACTGAAGCTTTCTTT. The encoded protein is CASSPQGEPHTEAFF.

This sequence joins TRBV5-1 and TRBJ1-2; tentative D call: TRBD1 (6 bases). The V end lost 3 bases, the J end lost 7 bases, and 16 bases lay between the germline ends. CDR3 length equals 14 residues. CDR1 is SGHRS, CDR2 YFSETQ, per germline. CDR3 sequence (DNA): TGCGCCAGCAGCTCCGGACAGCGAATCTCTGGCTACACCTTC. This codes for CASSSGQRISGYTF. Filled out from reference TRBV5-1 and TRBJ1-2, the complete variable domain reads KAGVTQTPRYLIKTRGQQVTLSCSPISGHRSVSWYQQTPGQGLQFLFEYFSETQRNKGNFPGRFSGRQFSNSRSEMNVSTLELGDSALYLCASSSGQRISGYTFGSGTRLTVV.

This chain links TRBV18 with TRBJ1-2; D gene uncertain. The germline V gene encodes CDR1 KGHSH and CDR2 LQKENI. The CDR3 runs 13 residues. Trimming removed 2 bases from V and 6 bases from J, with 10 bases in between. The CDR3 loop reads CASSPVVGNGYTF. The CDR3 DNA reads as TGTGCCAGCTCACCAGTGGTGGGCAATGGCTACACCTTC.

This chain links TRBV27 with TRBJ2-5; the match to TRBD1 covers 8 bases. J lost 1 base, V lost 5 bases, and 9 bases had no gene match. CDR3 length equals 16 residues. CDR1 MNHEY and CDR2 SMNVEV come from the germline V gene (reference sequence). CDR3 sequence: CASSHTSGTGQETQYF. CDR3 DNA sequence: TGTGCCAGCAGTCACACATCCGGGACAGGCCAAGAGACCCAGTACTTC.

This clonotype was counted only a few times. V and J are TRBV18 and TRBJ1-1; 9 nucleotides align to TRBD1. V shed 1 base, J shed 3 bases, and the junction held 9 bases outside the gene matches. Per germline, CDR1 KGHSH and CDR2 LQKENI. The CDR3 totals 17 residues. The CDR3 region has the DNA TGTGCCAGCTCACCACAAGGCACAGGGGGCGTGGACACTGAAGCTTTCTTT. It yields the protein CASSPQGTGGVDTEAFF. Drawing the rest from reference TRBV18 and TRBJ1-1, the complete variable domain is NAGVMQNPRHLVRRRGQEARLRCSPMKGHSHVYWYRQLPEEGLKFMVYLQKENIIDESGMPKERFSAEFPKEGPSILRIQQVVRGDSAAYFCASSPQGTGGVDTEAFFGQGTRLTVV.

V is TRBV20-1 and J is TRBJ2-7, with a possible D match to TRBD1 (6 bases). Germline values: CDR1 DFQATT, CDR2 SNEGSKA (reference sequence). Trimming took 5 bases from V and 3 from J, leaving 14 bases between them. The CDR3 contains 13 residues. In nucleotides, the CDR3 is TGCAGTGCTGCCGGGACAAACATCTACGAGCAGTACTTC. Protein sequence: CSAAGTNIYEQYF.

This clonotype was seen only a few times. CDR3 DNA sequence: TGTGCCAGCACCGAAGGTGACGGGGGGGTCGAAGATACGCAGTATTTT. Translation gives CASTEGDGGVEDTQYF. The chain has TRBV2 and TRBJ2-3, with 8 bases aligning to TRBD2. CDR1 and CDR2 (germline): SNHLY, FYNNEI. Unmatched junction bases numbered 14, after V lost 7 bases and J lost 5 bases. There are 16 residues in the CDR3.

V gene TRBV7-2 combines with J gene TRBJ2-1, with 8 bases that match TRBD1. CDR1 and CDR2 (germline): SGHTA, FQGNSA. V shed 1 base, J shed 2 bases, and the junction held 4 bases outside the gene matches. This CDR3 comprises 16 residues. The CDR3 loop is CASSLEDRVAYNEQFF. For the CDR3, the DNA is TGTGCCAGCAGCTTAGAGGACAGGGTAGCCTACAATGAGCAGTTCTTC.

This clonotype occurred a few times. V gene TRBV6-6 combines with J gene TRBJ1-3, with D maybe TRBD1 (5 bases). The germline CDR1 and CDR2 sequences are MNHNY and SVGAGI (reference sequence). V lost 2 bases and J lost 0, with 11 bases in between. There are 16 residues in the CDR3. DNA of the CDR3: TGTGCCAGCAGTTACCCGGGTGGGACCTCTGGAAACACCATATATTTT. Its translation: CASSYPGGTSGNTIYF.

The chain couples TRBV2 to TRBJ1-2, with 7 nucleotides matching TRBD1. There are 14 residues in the CDR3. The V gene's germline CDR1 is SNHLY and CDR2 FYNNEI. Trimming took 5 bases from V and 2 from J; bases not matched to a gene: 5. CDR3 coding DNA: TGTGCCAGCAGTTCACAGGACAGGAACTATGGCTACACCTTC. Its translation: CASSSQDRNYGYTF.

This chain connects TRBV7-9 to TRBJ1-1; D ambiguous. The CDR3 is 13 residues long. V lost 5 bases to trimming and J lost 2 bases, with 9 bases between them. CDR1 is SEHNR, CDR2 FQNEAQ, per germline (reference sequence). The CDR3 region has the DNA TGTGCCAGCAGCACTGGAGAAAACACTGAAGCTTTCTTT. Residues: CASSTGENTEAFF.